Below, 21 T cell receptor beta chains from the same sample are listed, as sequenced in a study of blood T cell repertoires in COVID-19. Produced via immunoSEQ multiplex PCR; TCRdb's table is partial and in-frame only. The table lists around 260,000 clones, about 85% of them singletons. The sequencing sample was made of peripheral blood. All receptors come from a man aged 55 to 70 who had recovered from COVID-19.

The chain couples TRBV2 to TRBJ2-7; D gene ambiguous. There are 12 residues in the CDR3. V dropped 6 bases and J dropped 3 bases, with 9 bases sitting between them. CDR1 and CDR2 (germline): SNHLY, FYNNEI. The CDR3 here is CASRSYSYEQYF. In DNA, the CDR3 is TGTGCCAGCAGGTCGTACAGCTACGAGCAGTACTTC.

This clone was counted a single time. The CDR3 nucleotides are TGCAGCGCTGTCTCTGGACAGGGGGCTGGTGGCTACACCTTC. Protein sequence: CSAVSGQGAGGYTF. This chain uses TRBV29-1 with TRBJ1-2, with TRBD1 matching 11 bases. The CDR3 length is 14 residues. CDR1 and CDR2 from the germline V gene are SQVTM and ANQGSEA. Germline trimming cut 7 bases from V and 7 bases from J; bases unmatched to any gene: 11.

This clone was seen a single time. The chain links TRBV3-1 (or the pseudogene TRBV3-2) to TRBJ2-7; the match to TRBD1 covers 9 bases. CDR1 and CDR2 (germline): LGHDT, YNNKEL (reference sequence). The CDR3 contains 15 residues. V trimming: 2 bases; J trimming: 3 bases; junction bases outside the gene matches: 5. The CDR3 DNA sequence: TGTGCCAGCAGCCAACGGGACAGGGCAATCTACGAGCAGTACTTC. Its protein product is CASSQRDRAIYEQYF.

This sequence joins TRBV27 and TRBJ2-1, with TRBD2 identical over 9 bases. V lost 5 bases, J lost 5 bases, and 13 bases stayed unmatched. Germline V lookup: CDR1 MNHEY, CDR2 SMNVEV (reference sequence). The CDR3 totals 17 residues. Here the CDR3 DNA reads TGTGCCAGCAGTACAGGGCAAGGACTAGCGAGGGACAATGAGCAGTTCTTC. Residues: CASSTGQGLARDNEQFF.

The V call is TRBV6-2 or TRBV6-3, the J call TRBJ1-2; D unresolved. V dropped 2 bases and J dropped 2 bases, with 12 bases sitting between them. Germline values: CDR1 MNHEY, CDR2 SVGEGT. This CDR3 region has 15 residues. The CDR3 DNA reads as TGTGCCAGCAGTTACGCGGGGAGAATAAACTATGGCTACACCTTC. Its translation: CASSYAGRINYGYTF.

The V and J genes are TRBV18 and TRBJ1-2, with 7 bases matching TRBD1. This CDR3 comprises 14 residues. The germline V gene has CDR1 KGHSH and CDR2 LQKENI. The V and J ends lost 2 bases and 2 bases, in that order; junction bases with no gene match: 2. The CDR3 DNA sequence: TGTGCCAGCTCACCAGCAGGGGGGAACTATGGCTACACCTTC. This encodes CASSPAGGNYGYTF. Based on the CDR3 plus reference TRBV18 and TRBJ1-2, the full variable domain is NAGVMQNPRHLVRRRGQEARLRCSPMKGHSHVYWYRQLPEEGLKFMVYLQKENIIDESGMPKERFSAEFPKEGPSILRIQQVVRGDSAAYFCASSPAGGNYGYTFGSGTRLTVV.

The genes are TRBV5-1 and TRBJ2-1; 8 positions agree with TRBD2. CDR3 length: 16 residues. The trim removed 4 bases at V and 5 bases at J, leaving 11 bases unmatched. Germline-derived CDR1 and CDR2 are SGHRS and YFSETQ. The CDR3 reads CASSQEGVAGNNEQFF. The CDR3 nucleotides read TGCGCCAGCAGCCAGGAGGGGGTAGCGGGGAACAATGAGCAGTTCTTC.

This rearrangement joins TRBV3-1 (or the pseudogene TRBV3-2) to TRBJ2-7; D perhaps matches TRBD1 (6 bases). V lost 5 bases and J 4 bases, leaving 12 bases between the germline ends. Germline V gene sequence: CDR1 LGHDT, CDR2 YNNKEL (reference sequence). CDR3 length equals 13 residues. The CDR3: CASSYRQAYEQYF. CDR3 coding DNA: TGTGCCAGCAGCTACCGACAGGCGTACGAGCAGTACTTC.

This clone was seen only once. The chain is built from TRBV7-2 and TRBJ2-3; TRBD2 matches 8 bases. In germline, CDR1 is SGHTA, CDR2 FQGNSA. With 6 bases clipped from V and 1 base from J, the junction kept 3 bases outside the gene matches. The CDR3 sequence is 14 residues long. The CDR3 DNA is TGTGCCAGCAGAGCCGGGGGGGGCACAGATACGCAGTATTTT. The encoded protein is CASRAGGGTDTQYF. Based on the CDR3 plus reference TRBV7-2 and TRBJ2-3, the full variable domain is GAGVSQSPSNKVTEKGKDVELRCDPISGHTALYWYRQSLGQGLEFLIYFQGNSAPDKSGLPSDRFSAERTGGSVSTLTIQRTQQEDSAVYLCASRAGGGTDTQYFGPGTRLTVL.

The chain has TRBV7-6 and TRBJ1-1; 7 bases map to TRBD1. Trimming cost V 5 bases and J 1 base; bases outside gene matches: 1. Germline CDR1 SGHVS, CDR2 FNYEAQ. CDR3 length: 13 amino acids. The CDR3 DNA is TGTGCCAGCAGCCCAGGGGGGAACACTGAAGCTTTCTTT. It translates to CASSPGGNTEAFF.

The chain links TRBV12-3 or TRBV12-4 to TRBJ1-2; 9 nucleotides match TRBD1. The CDR3 is 13 amino acids. The J segment lost 9 bases and the V segment lost 6 bases, leaving 8 bases of the junction unmatched. The CDR3 DNA reads as TGTGCCAGCAGGTTAACAGGGGGCTGGAGCTACACCTTC. Protein: CASRLTGGWSYTF.

The chain employs TRBV9 and TRBJ1-1; the match to TRBD1 covers 10 bases. The CDR3 covers 18 residues. The V segment lost 0 bases and the J segment 3 bases; nucleotides outside the gene matches: 11. Per germline, CDR1 SGDLS and CDR2 YYNGEE. The CDR3 bases are TGTGCCAGCAGCGTAGCTAGAGACAGGGGGCGACCGGACACTGAAGCTTTCTTT. As protein: CASSVARDRGRPDTEAFF.

A remark on this clone: Other DNA sequences from this sample encode an identical CDR3 as well. The rearrangement links TRBV24-1 to TRBJ1-5, with TRBD1 identical over 7 bases. After removal of 2 bases from V and 4 bases from J, the junction contained 4 bases not matched to a gene. The CDR3 loop spans 15 amino acids. Looked up from germline, CDR1 is KGHDR and CDR2 is SFDVKD. The CDR3 DNA reads TGTGCCACCAGTGATTCAAGGACAGGAAATCAGCCCCAGCATTTT. This encodes CATSDSRTGNQPQHF.

The chain combines TRBV2 with TRBJ1-2; no reliable D call. From germline, CDR1 is SNHLY and CDR2 FYNNEI. The V end was cut by 7 bases, the J end by 4 bases, with 22 bases between. The CDR3 is 16 residues long. CDR3 sequence: CASTREGAGSLYGYTF. In nucleotides, the CDR3 is TGTGCCAGCACTCGAGAGGGAGCCGGGTCTCTCTATGGCTACACCTTC.

The chain is built from TRBV6-6 and TRBJ2-7, with 7 bases aligning to TRBD1. Germline V CDR1 and CDR2: MNHNY, SVGAGI (reference sequence). The CDR3 contains 13 residues. V shed 5 bases and J 2 bases; nucleotides not matched to a gene: 3. CDR3 nucleotides: TGTGCCAGCAGTAACAGGGGTCCCTACGAGCAGTACTTC. This gives the protein CASSNRGPYEQYF.

The V gene is TRBV27, the J gene TRBJ1-2; no clear D gene. V shed 6 bases and J shed 3 bases, with 20 bases lying between them. The CDR3 is made up of 16 amino acids. The germline V gene encodes CDR1 MNHEY and CDR2 SMNVEV (reference sequence). Here the CDR3 reads CASSKRPIRVHYGYTF. Written as DNA, the CDR3 is TGTGCCAGCAGCAAACGCCCCATTCGGGTGCACTATGGCTACACCTTC.

The V gene is TRBV28, the J gene TRBJ1-5, with D possibly being TRBD1 (6 bases). The CDR3 extends over 14 amino acids. The germline gives CDR1 MDHEN, CDR2 SYDVKM. Between the trimmed V and J ends, which lost 6 bases and 5 bases, there was a span of 14 bases. CDR3: CASSPGGGDQPQHF. The CDR3 nucleotides read TGTGCCAGCAGCCCCGGAGGGGGGGATCAGCCCCAGCATTTT.

This rearrangement joins TRBV20-1 to TRBJ2-1, with D possibly matching TRBD1 (5 bases). Per the germline V gene, CDR1 is DFQATT and CDR2 is SNEGSKA (reference sequence). The ends were cut back, 3 bases at V and 6 bases at J, with 15 bases in the middle. There are 14 residues in the CDR3. CDR3 amino acids: CSASPIGARNEQFF. In DNA, the CDR3 is TGCAGTGCTAGTCCCATAGGGGCTCGCAATGAGCAGTTCTTC.

The V and J genes are TRBV6-5 and TRBJ2-2; D is ambiguous. Trimming pared 7 bases from V and 3 bases from J, leaving 9 bases between. The CDR3 has 13 amino acids. CDR1 and CDR2 (germline): MNHEY, SVGAGI. CDR3 in amino acids: CASMWSDTGELFF. DNA for the CDR3: TGTGCCAGCATGTGGTCGGACACCGGGGAGCTGTTTTTT.

V and J are TRBV5-1 and TRBJ1-4; D gene ambiguous. V was clipped by 5 bases and J by 0 bases, with 8 bases between them. Germline V gene sequence: CDR1 SGHRS, CDR2 YFSETQ. CDR3 size: 14 residues. CDR3 sequence: CASSRTATNEKLFF. DNA for the CDR3: TGCGCCAGCAGTAGAACCGCAACTAATGAAAAACTGTTTTTT.

The V call is TRBV6-1, the J call TRBJ1-5; D is uncertain. Germline V lookup: CDR1 MNHNS, CDR2 SASEGT. This CDR3 is 14 amino acids long. V was clipped by 0 bases and J by 5 bases, with 8 bases between them. The CDR3 loop is CASSEAALYQPQHF. CDR3 bases: TGTGCCAGCAGTGAAGCGGCCCTCTATCAGCCCCAGCATTTT.